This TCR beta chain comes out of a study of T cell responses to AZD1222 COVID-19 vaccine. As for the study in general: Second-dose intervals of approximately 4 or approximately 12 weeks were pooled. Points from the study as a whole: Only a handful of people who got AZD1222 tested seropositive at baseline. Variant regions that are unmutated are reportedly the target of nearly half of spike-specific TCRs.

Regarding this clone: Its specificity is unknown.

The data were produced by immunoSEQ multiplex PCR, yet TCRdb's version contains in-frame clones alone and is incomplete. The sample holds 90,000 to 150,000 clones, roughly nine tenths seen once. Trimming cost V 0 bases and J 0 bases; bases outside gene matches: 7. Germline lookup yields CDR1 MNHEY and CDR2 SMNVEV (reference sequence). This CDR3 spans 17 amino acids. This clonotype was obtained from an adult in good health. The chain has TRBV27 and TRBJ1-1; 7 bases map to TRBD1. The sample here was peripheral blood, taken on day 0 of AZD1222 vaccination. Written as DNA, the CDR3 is TGTGCCAGCAGTTTATCGCAGGGGGTTATTCTGAACACTGAAGCTTTCTTT. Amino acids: CASSLSQGVILNTEAFF.